The next 18 T cell receptor beta chains were all read from a single sample in a study of cytomegalovirus exposure and HLA in healthy donors (TCRdb year 2017). Libraries were prepared through the immunoSEQ multiplex PCR assay. For the multiplex PCR, a mixture combining 60 forward primers for TCR Vbeta segments and 13 reverse primers for TCR Jbeta segments was used. The immuneACCESS repertoire file appears here via TCRdb, limited to in-frame rearrangements. These files lack a portion of the clones; in checked studies, under half of the deficit traces to unresolved V genes, and the cause of the others is not known. The sample contains roughly 120,000 clones, around 70% of them found a single time. Approximately 8.2% of the sample belongs to the ten largest clones. Source material: PBMCs. These receptors were taken from a woman in her 40s in good health and CMV-seropositive.

This chain links TRBV7-2 with TRBJ1-2; the D gene is possibly TRBD1 (6 bases). This CDR3 contains 14 residues. Germline CDR1 reads SGHTA; CDR2 reads FQGNSA. Trimming shortened V by 6 bases and J by 6 bases, and 17 bases separated the two germline ends. CDR3: CASSLFTGSHGYTF. As DNA, the CDR3 is TGTGCCAGCAGTCTCTTCACAGGGAGCCATGGCTACACCTTC.

This sequence joins TRBV4-3 and TRBJ1-2; 8 bases are a match to TRBD1. This CDR3 is 16 amino acids long. J lost 4 bases, V lost 0 bases, and 7 bases had no gene match. Germline V gene sequence: CDR1 LGHNA, CDR2 YSLEER. This CDR3 reads CASSQDLGTGLYGYTF. The CDR3 coding sequence is TGCGCCAGCAGCCAAGACCTCGGGACAGGACTCTATGGCTACACCTTC.

The rearrangement joins TRBV7-3 to TRBJ2-3, with no clear D. Germline V gene lookup returns CDR1 SGHTA and CDR2 FQGTGA. The V gene lost 4 bases and the J gene lost 0 bases, with 8 bases spanning the gap. The CDR3 runs 14 residues. The DNA for the CDR3 is TGTGCCAGCAGCTCCGGCGGCAGCACAGATACGCAGTATTTT. Its translation is CASSSGGSTDTQYF.

The rearrangement uses TRBV4-1 and TRBJ2-3; no clear D. CDR1 is MGHRA and CDR2 is YSYEKL in the germline V gene. The CDR3 loop spans 15 amino acids. The V gene lost 4 bases and the J gene lost 4 bases, with 15 bases spanning the gap. CDR3 in DNA: TGCGCCAGCAGCCTATCGGTGGGCCAGTCAGATACGCAGTATTTT. Translation gives CASSLSVGQSDTQYF.

The rearrangement links TRBV2 to TRBJ1-5; TRBD1 matches 7 bases. V lost 6 bases, J lost 1 base, and 0 bases stayed unmatched. The CDR3 has 13 residues. Germline loops: CDR1 SNHLY, CDR2 FYNNEI. The CDR3 nucleotides are TGTGCCAGCAGGGGACAGAGCAATCAGCCCCAGCATTTT. Its protein product is CASRGQSNQPQHF.

The rearrangement links TRBV18 to TRBJ2-5; D is ambiguous. V was trimmed by 4 bases and J by 5 bases, leaving 14 bases between them. CDR3 length: 14 amino acids. Germline V lookup: CDR1 KGHSH, CDR2 LQKENI. The CDR3 DNA is TGTGCCAGCTCACAGCTAGTTTCGGAGGAGACCCAGTACTTC. It yields the protein CASSQLVSEETQYF.

This clone has only a few counts. The chain carries TRBV7-2 and TRBJ1-6; D not certain. This CDR3 is built from 17 residues. Germline V lookup: CDR1 SGHTA, CDR2 FQGNSA. The V end lost 5 bases, the J end lost 3 bases, and 17 bases lay between the germline ends. Here the CDR3 reads CASSLNPTVLYNSPLHF. The CDR3 DNA reads as TGTGCCAGCAGCCTAAATCCAACGGTGCTCTATAATTCACCCCTCCACTTT.

The chain recombines TRBV27 with TRBJ1-1; no clear D gene. The CDR3 consists of 14 residues. Trimming cost V 4 bases and J 0 bases, with 9 bases left between them. Germline loops: CDR1 MNHEY, CDR2 SMNVEV (reference sequence). The CDR3 DNA follows: TGTGCCAGCAGTTATAACGGGTTGAACACTGAAGCTTTCTTT. It encodes CASSYNGLNTEAFF.

This clone was detected only once. This sequence joins TRBV10-3 and TRBJ1-2; TRBD1 matches at 11 bases. Germline trimming cut 4 bases from V and 4 bases from J; bases unmatched to any gene: 11. The CDR3 extends over 17 amino acids. Germline CDR1 and CDR2: ENHRY and SYGVKD. The CDR3 coding sequence is TGTGCCATCAGTGTGGGGACAGGGGGAGAAATAACCTATGGCTACACCTTC. This codes for CAISVGTGGEITYGYTF.

V is TRBV2 and J is TRBJ2-4; 8 bases line up with TRBD1. Germline loops: CDR1 SNHLY, CDR2 FYNNEI. This CDR3 contains 15 residues. The trim removed 7 bases at V and 8 bases at J, leaving 13 bases unmatched. The CDR3 sequence: CASIPDRGGGDIQYF. In DNA form, the CDR3 reads TGTGCCAGCATCCCCGACAGGGGCGGTGGGGACATTCAGTACTTC.

This chain joins TRBV4-1 and TRBJ2-5; 12 bases line up with TRBD2. The CDR3 runs to 18 residues. V dropped 0 bases and J dropped 4; count of bases not matched to a gene: 9. Germline loops: CDR1 MGHRA, CDR2 YSYEKL. CDR3 amino acids: CASSQDPRASGGAETQYF. CDR3 in DNA: TGCGCCAGCAGCCAAGACCCTCGGGCTAGCGGGGGGGCAGAGACCCAGTACTTC.

In its sample, this clone was seen once. The chain recombines TRBV4-1 with TRBJ1-1, with 8 bases matching TRBD1. V shed 0 bases, J shed 5 bases, and the junction held 5 bases outside the gene matches. The CDR3 spans 15 residues. Per germline, CDR1 MGHRA and CDR2 YSYEKL. The CDR3 loop reads CASSQDGQGRTEAFF. CDR3 bases: TGCGCCAGCAGCCAAGACGGACAGGGCAGAACTGAAGCTTTCTTT.

V is TRBV27 and J is TRBJ1-1, with a weak D call TRBD1 (6 bases). V was trimmed by 6 bases and J by 0 bases, leaving 14 bases between them. The CDR3 is 15 amino acids. Germline CDR1 reads MNHEY; CDR2 reads SMNVEV (reference sequence). The CDR3 sequence is CASRKNRAVNTEAFF. CDR3 nucleotide sequence: TGTGCCAGCAGAAAAAACAGGGCCGTGAACACTGAAGCTTTCTTT.

The chain links TRBV4-1 to TRBJ2-5; D may be TRBD2 (5 bases). CDR1 is MGHRA, CDR2 YSYEKL, per germline. The V end was cut by 1 base, the J end by 5 bases, with 20 bases between. The CDR3 contains 17 residues. The chain's CDR3 is CASSQGGVAGRWETQYF. DNA of the CDR3: TGCGCCAGCAGCCAAGGTGGGGTCGCGGGCAGATGGGAGACCCAGTACTTC.

The V and J genes are TRBV6-5 and TRBJ1-1, with no clear D. The ends were cut back, 5 bases at V and 0 bases at J, with 7 bases in the middle. Germline CDR1 reads MNHEY; CDR2 reads SVGAGI. This CDR3 is built from 13 residues. CDR3 amino acids: CASSRVLNTEAFF. CDR3 sequence (DNA): TGTGCCAGCAGTAGAGTCTTGAACACTGAAGCTTTCTTT.

The chain has TRBV6-1 and TRBJ1-1; TRBD1 agrees at 7 bases. This CDR3 contains 13 residues. In germline, CDR1 is MNHNS, CDR2 SASEGT. J was trimmed by 7 bases and V by 2 bases; bases with no gene match: 4. CDR3 loop: CASSEIQGNEAFF. CDR3 DNA sequence: TGTGCCAGCAGTGAAATACAGGGGAATGAAGCTTTCTTT.

The V gene is TRBV7-9, the J gene TRBJ2-5; 8 bases match TRBD1. This CDR3 is built from 14 residues. Trimming took 5 bases from V and 2 from J; bases not matched to a gene: 4. In germline, CDR1 is SEHNR, CDR2 FQNEAQ (reference sequence). CDR3 DNA sequence: TGTGCCAGCAGCGCACAGGGGGTTCAAGAGACCCAGTACTTC. It translates to CASSAQGVQETQYF.

V usage is TRBV4-2 and J usage is TRBJ1-2; a possible D gene is TRBD1 (5 bases). The V and J ends lost 1 base and 4 bases respectively, with 13 bases between them. This CDR3 has 15 residues. The germline V gene has CDR1 LGHNA and CDR2 YNFKEQ. The CDR3 spells CASSQGGGTSYGYTF. CDR3 sequence (DNA): TGTGCCAGCAGCCAAGGGGGGGGGACGTCCTATGGCTACACCTTC.